The 18 T cell receptor beta chains presented below share a single source sample, sequenced in a study of T cell responses to AZD1222 COVID-19 vaccine. Sequenced by immunoSEQ multiplex PCR; TCRdb stores in-frame clones only, minus some. The sample holds about 100,000 clones, approximately 88% seen once. This material consisted of peripheral blood, taken on day 0 of AZD1222 vaccination. The origin of the receptors is an adult in good health.

This clone is a singleton in its sample. This chain connects TRBV19 to TRBJ2-7; D unclear. Germline CDR1 LNHDA, CDR2 SQIVND (reference sequence). The V end was cut by 5 bases, the J end by 6 bases, with 11 bases between. The CDR3 spans 12 residues. CDR3 nucleotides: TGTGCCAGTAGTTTCGTGGGAAGCGAGCAGTACTTC. This translates into CASSFVGSEQYF.

This chain joins TRBV5-1 and TRBJ1-1; 9 nucleotides line up with TRBD1. Per germline, CDR1 SGHRS and CDR2 YFSETQ. Germline trimming cut 3 bases from V and 3 bases from J; bases unmatched to any gene: 9. The CDR3 totals 16 residues. CDR3 DNA sequence: TGCGCCAGCAGCTCCGGGACAGGGTGGGAGGACACTGAAGCTTTCTTT. Its translation: CASSSGTGWEDTEAFF.

The rearrangement uses TRBV3-1 (or the pseudogene TRBV3-2) and TRBJ2-5; TRBD2 matches at 7 bases. Germline trimming cut 1 base from V and 0 bases from J; bases unmatched to any gene: 5. Germline V gene lookup returns CDR1 LGHDT and CDR2 YNNKEL (reference sequence). The CDR3 sequence is 16 residues long. In nucleotides, the CDR3 is TGTGCCAGCAGCCAAGCGGCGGGAGCTTACCAAGAGACCCAGTACTTC. It translates to CASSQAAGAYQETQYF.

The chain uses TRBV5-1 and TRBJ2-4, with 7 bases identical to TRBD1. The germline V gene encodes CDR1 SGHRS and CDR2 YFSETQ. CDR3 length: 12 amino acids. With V trimmed by 2 bases and J by 8 bases, 1 base remained unmatched. The CDR3 nucleotides are TGCGCCAGCAGCTTCACAGGGGACATTCAGTACTTC. Protein sequence: CASSFTGDIQYF.

This chain joins TRBV2 and TRBJ1-5, with no clear D. The CDR3 sequence is 12 residues long. V lost 4 bases and J 1 base, leaving 2 bases between the germline ends. Per the germline V gene, CDR1 is SNHLY and CDR2 is FYNNEI. CDR3 sequence reads: CASSGSNQPQHF. CDR3 nucleotides: TGTGCCAGCAGTGGAAGCAATCAGCCCCAGCATTTT.

This chain links TRBV5-1 with TRBJ1-2; 7 bases fit TRBD1. The germline V gene has CDR1 SGHRS and CDR2 YFSETQ. The CDR3 is 15 amino acids. J lost 3 bases, V lost 1 base, and 6 bases had no gene match. The CDR3: CASSLLTQGDYGYTF. The CDR3 DNA follows: TGCGCCAGCAGCTTGCTCACTCAGGGGGACTATGGCTACACCTTC.

This clone turned up a few times. The V and J genes are TRBV30 and TRBJ2-1; D uncertain. There are 13 residues in the CDR3. Trimming stripped 3 bases from V and 2 bases from J, with 8 bases between. Germline-derived CDR1 and CDR2 are GTSNPN and SVGIG (reference sequence). CDR3 sequence (DNA): TGTGCCTGGAGATTTTTAGCCTACAATGAGCAGTTCTTC. Protein product: CAWRFLAYNEQFF.

The chain joins TRBV28 to TRBJ2-3; 10 positions agree with TRBD2. CDR1 and CDR2 (germline): MDHEN, SYDVKM. With 6 bases clipped from V and 0 bases from J, the junction kept 3 bases outside the gene matches. The CDR3 is made up of 15 amino acids. The CDR3 is CASRRTSGSTDTQYF. The CDR3 DNA follows: TGTGCCAGCAGAAGGACTAGCGGAAGCACAGATACGCAGTATTTT.

The CDR3: CSVTSGFSGNTIYF. CDR3 bases: TGCAGCGTTACCTCAGGGTTCTCTGGAAACACCATATATTTT. The chain couples TRBV29-1 to TRBJ1-3, with D maybe TRBD1 (5 bases). The CDR3 totals 14 residues. The V end was cut by 5 bases, the J end by 0 bases, with 11 bases between. Germline-derived CDR1 and CDR2 are SQVTM and ANQGSEA.

The chain combines TRBV6-5 with TRBJ1-5; no reliable D call. The CDR3 contains 14 residues. V shed 6 bases and J shed 3 bases, with 12 bases lying between them. CDR1 and CDR2 from the germline V gene are MNHEY and SVGAGI. The CDR3 is CASREDWYNQPQHF. CDR3 DNA sequence: TGTGCCAGCAGGGAGGACTGGTACAATCAGCCCCAGCATTTT.

A single count supports this clone. The chain combines TRBV6-1 with TRBJ2-1, with TRBD2 identical over 11 bases. The CDR3 extends over 15 amino acids. Looked up from germline, CDR1 is MNHNS and CDR2 is SASEGT. Trimming removed 1 base from V and 11 bases from J; junction bases left unmatched: 7. The CDR3 DNA sequence: TGTGCCAGCAGTGAAGTTAGCGGGAGGGGGCAGAAGCAGTTCTTC. It yields the protein CASSEVSGRGQKQFF.

The rearrangement joins TRBV5-6 to TRBJ2-7, with D perhaps TRBD1 (5 bases). V shed 0 bases and J shed 2 bases, with 9 bases lying between them. Germline lookup yields CDR1 SGHDT and CDR2 YYEEEE. This CDR3 has 14 residues. The CDR3 sequence: CASSLDRSAYEQYF. The CDR3 bases are TGTGCCAGCAGCTTGGACAGGTCCGCCTACGAGCAGTACTTC. The full variable domain, its missing parts supplied by reference TRBV5-6 and TRBJ2-7, is DAGVTQSPTHLIKTRGQQVTLRCSPKSGHDTVSWYQQALGQGPQFIFQYYEEEERQRGNFPDRFSGHQFPNYSSELNVNALLLGDSALYLCASSLDRSAYEQYFGPGTRLTVT.

The rearrangement joins TRBV10-3 to TRBJ2-5; D is uncertain. The germline V gene has CDR1 ENHRY and CDR2 SYGVKD. The CDR3 runs 13 residues. The ends were cut back, 3 bases at V and 6 bases at J, with 11 bases in the middle. The CDR3 sequence is CAISDTSPKTQYF. DNA of the CDR3: TGTGCCATCAGTGACACCTCTCCTAAGACCCAGTACTTC.

This CDR3 is CASSPPAARGNEQFF. The DNA of the CDR3 is TGTGCCAGCAGCCCCCCGGCGGCACGTGGAAATGAGCAGTTCTTC. The V gene is TRBV5-4, the J gene TRBJ2-1; D is uncertain. There are 15 residues in the CDR3. V lost 4 bases and J 7 bases, leaving 18 bases between the germline ends. The germline V gene encodes CDR1 SGHNT and CDR2 YYREEE (reference sequence).

This clone appeared once. V is TRBV9 and J is TRBJ2-7, with 13 nucleotides matching TRBD2. The CDR3 runs 15 residues. V lost 4 bases, J lost 7 bases, and 8 bases stayed unmatched. The germline CDR1 and CDR2 sequences are SGDLS and YYNGEE. CDR3 sequence reads: CASSFGLAGEGEQYF. The DNA for the CDR3 is TGTGCCAGCAGCTTCGGACTAGCGGGAGAGGGTGAGCAGTACTTC.

The V call is TRBV15, the J call TRBJ1-2; 12 positions agree with TRBD1. The CDR3 is 16 amino acids. The ends lost 1 base at V and 3 bases at J; junction bases unmatched: 3. Germline CDR1 LNHNV, CDR2 YYDKDF (reference sequence). The CDR3 nucleotides are TGTGCCACCAGCAGAGGGGACAGGGGGCGAGACTATGGCTACACCTTC. It is translated as CATSRGDRGRDYGYTF. Full variable domain (missing parts from reference TRBV15 and TRBJ1-2): DAMVIQNPRYQVTQFGKPVTLSCSQTLNHNVMYWYQQKSSQAPKLLFHYYDKDFNNEADTPDNFQSRRPNTSFCFLDIRSPGLGDTAMYLCATSRGDRGRDYGYTFGSGTRLTVV.

This chain joins TRBV7-2 and TRBJ2-1; 8 positions match TRBD2. Germline V gene sequence: CDR1 SGHTA, CDR2 FQGNSA. This CDR3 spans 15 amino acids. Trimming took 2 bases from V and 4 from J; bases not matched to a gene: 4. CDR3 nucleotide sequence: TGTGCCAGCAGCTTATCGTCTAGCGGGTACAATGAGCAGTTCTTC. Its protein product is CASSLSSSGYNEQFF.

The CDR3 loop reads CASTPAEDDTDTQYF. The CDR3 region has the DNA TGTGCCAGCACCCCCGCGGAGGATGACACAGATACGCAGTATTTT. This chain links TRBV28 with TRBJ2-3; D is possibly TRBD2 (5 bases). Germline values: CDR1 MDHEN, CDR2 SYDVKM. V was pared by 7 bases and J by 2 bases, with 16 bases between. This CDR3 is 15 amino acids long.